This T cell receptor beta chain was profiled in a study of T-cell reconstitution after alpha-beta-depleted transplantation in children (dated by TCRdb to 2016 to 2018). Study-wide context: Using TCR repertoire profiling, the study quantitatively followed how T-cell immune reconstitution unfolded in children after TCRalphabeta/CD19-depleted allogeneic hematopoietic cell transplantation. What the work shows at the level of the full study, not this receptor alone: In some patients, the high TCRbeta diversity seen at day 60 was put down to recipient T cells and intrathymic progenitors that had survived conditioning. Over subsequent months, a decline in hyperexpanded clone frequencies was noted, and after one year, T-cell counts and TCRbeta diversity were mostly ascribed to newly produced T cells. The apparently early alphabetaT-cell count recovery about two months after transplant was reportedly dependent on only several hundred rapidly expanded clones derived from non-depleted graft cells.

There are many counts of this clonotype. The specificity of this receptor is unknown. Per-nucleotide qualities are absent, and no much larger clonotype sits a single base away. From a lookup of the germline V gene, CDR1 and CDR2 are MDHEN and SYDVKM. The cysteine opens and the phenylalanine closes a CDR3 of 16 amino acids. The DNA shown is the 48-base CDR3, in frame from base 1. V lost 5 bases and J lost 2 bases, and the count of bases not matched to a germline gene is 5. Libraries were built with PCR. TCRdb records Illumina HiSeq 2500 as the sequencer. TCR libraries were prepared with molecular barcoding, using unique molecular identifiers to normalize TCRbeta repertoire quantification. TCRdb reworked the public reads: Q25 trimming with fastp, MiXCR clone assembly, productive beta chains retained. Rows with one shared CDR3 protein collapse into an entry with the most common genes and DNA. The sample yields approximately 170,000 distinct CDR3 sequences; 11% were counted once. In total, the top ten clones hold roughly 13% of the sample.

The sample's treatment or condition label, in plain terms: allogeneic hematopoietic cell transplantation with graft depleted of TCRalphabeta T cells and CD19 B cells. Transplant recipients were children who received TCRalphabeta/CD19-depleted allogeneic hematopoietic cell grafts. The specimen was PBMCs, collected before TCRalphabeta/CD19-depleted stem cell transplant. The receptor chain draws on TRBV28 and TRBJ2-1; 11 central bases correspond to TRBD2. The clonotype was recovered from a boy younger than 10 with acute myeloid leukemia, due to receive a stem cell transplant. Read as DNA, the sequence is TGTGCCAGCAGTCTCCCGGGACTAGCGGCCTACAATGAGCAGTTCTTC. This translates into CASSLPGLAAYNEQFF.